A single sample is the source of the 24 T cell receptor beta chains below, sequenced in a study of blood T cell repertoires in COVID-19. Profiled with immunoSEQ multiplex PCR; TCRdb holds only in-frame clones, not every one. This table holds approximately 290,000 clones, approximately 83% found once. The sample comprised peripheral blood. These receptors came from a person aged 70 to 85 with COVID-19, enrolled during active disease.

This clone was recorded a few times. This chain links TRBV23-1 with TRBJ2-3; 9 nucleotides line up with TRBD2. TRBV23-1 has ORF status, its function being uncertain. J gave up 3 bases and V 0 bases, and 22 bases lay outside the gene matches. The CDR3 is 22 residues long. The CDR3 loop is CASSQSSVSSGGYLKKTDTQYF. In nucleotides, the CDR3 is TGCGCCAGCAGTCAATCTTCCGTGAGCAGCGGGGGGTACCTTAAAAAAACAGATACGCAGTATTTT.

Only one count was recorded for this clone. V usage is TRBV19 and J usage is TRBJ1-1; D gene ambiguous. This CDR3 spans 15 amino acids. Germline V CDR1 and CDR2: LNHDA, SQIVND (reference sequence). The V gene lost 7 bases and the J gene lost 8 bases, with 23 bases spanning the gap. The chain's CDR3 is CASMPTADTTKEAFF. DNA of the CDR3: TGTGCCAGTATGCCGACGGCGGATACGACCAAAGAAGCTTTCTTT.

The V gene is TRBV7-8, the J gene TRBJ2-7; a possible D gene is TRBD2 (6 bases). V lost 1 base and J lost 2, with 24 bases in between. Germline V gives CDR1 SGHVS, CDR2 FQNEAQ. This CDR3 region has 19 residues. In DNA, the CDR3 is TGTGCCAGCAGCTTAGGTTCCGGCCGGGCTGGGGACTCCCCCTACGAGCAGTACTTC. Amino acids: CASSLGSGRAGDSPYEQYF.

V usage is TRBV6-2 or TRBV6-3 and J usage is TRBJ1-3, with a possible D match to TRBD1 (5 bases). V shed 3 bases and J shed 0 bases, with 9 bases lying between them. Germline values: CDR1 MNHEY, CDR2 SVGEGT. The CDR3 spans 15 residues. The DNA of the CDR3 is TGTGCCAGCAGTTATACGACAGCCTCTGGAAACACCATATATTTT. Its protein product is CASSYTTASGNTIYF.

The chain carries TRBV9 and TRBJ1-6, with unresolved D. Trimming took off 4 bases at V and 2 bases at J, with 10 bases between the two ends. The CDR3 consists of 15 residues. Germline V gene lookup returns CDR1 SGDLS and CDR2 YYNGEE. The DNA for the CDR3 is TGTGCCAGCAGCCTTGGGAGGCCCTATAATTCACCCCTCCACTTT. It encodes CASSLGRPYNSPLHF.

The J gene is TRBJ1-1, the V gene TRBV6-5; 7 bases match TRBD1. CDR1 and CDR2 (germline): MNHEY, SVGAGI. The CDR3 is made up of 14 amino acids. The V segment lost 6 bases and the J segment 2 bases; nucleotides outside the gene matches: 6. In DNA form, the CDR3 reads TGTGCCAGCAGGGACAGGAGGACCAACACTGAAGCTTTCTTT. Its protein product is CASRDRRTNTEAFF.

This sequence joins TRBV11-2 and TRBJ2-7; no firm D call. This CDR3 region has 15 residues. Per germline, CDR1 SGHAT and CDR2 FQNNGV. The V end was cut by 0 bases, the J end by 2 bases, with 11 bases between. As DNA, the CDR3 is TGTGCCAGCAGCTTAGATCCCTTCGGTCCCTACGAGCAGTACTTC. It encodes CASSLDPFGPYEQYF.

This chain connects TRBV24-1 to TRBJ2-3; D is unresolved. V lost 5 bases and J 0 bases, leaving 5 bases between the germline ends. The CDR3 is made up of 13 amino acids. CDR1 and CDR2 (germline): KGHDR, SFDVKD. The CDR3 nucleotides read TGTGCCACCAGTGTCGGTAGCACAGATACGCAGTATTTT. It translates to CATSVGSTDTQYF.

The V gene is TRBV7-2, the J gene TRBJ1-1, with 8 nucleotides matching TRBD1. The V segment lost 6 bases and the J segment 3 bases; nucleotides outside the gene matches: 6. CDR3 size: 14 residues. Germline V gene data show CDR1 as SGHTA and CDR2 as FQGNSA. The CDR3 DNA reads as TGTGCCAGCAGTAGGACAGGGTTGGACACTGAAGCTTTCTTT. Amino acid sequence: CASSRTGLDTEAFF. The whole variable domain, remainder taken from reference TRBV7-2 and TRBJ1-1, is GAGVSQSPSNKVTEKGKDVELRCDPISGHTALYWYRQSLGQGLEFLIYFQGNSAPDKSGLPSDRFSAERTGGSVSTLTIQRTQQEDSAVYLCASSRTGLDTEAFFGQGTRLTVV.

This chain connects TRBV2 to TRBJ2-1; D not certain. The CDR3 is 11 residues long. Germline lookup yields CDR1 SNHLY and CDR2 FYNNEI. Trimming cost V 8 bases and J 8 bases, with 10 bases left between them. The CDR3 bases are TGTGCCAGCGGTGGTTTCGATGAGCAGTTCTTC. Protein sequence: CASGGFDEQFF.

This clone has more than one count but fewer than ten. This chain joins TRBV28 and TRBJ1-1; maybe TRBD1 (5 bases). This CDR3 has 14 amino acids. CDR1 is MDHEN and CDR2 is SYDVKM in the germline V gene. V was cut by 6 bases and J by 1 base, with 12 bases left in between. The CDR3 loop is CASRAGMGNTEAFF. Here the CDR3 DNA reads TGTGCCAGCAGGGCAGGGATGGGGAACACTGAAGCTTTCTTT.

The chain combines TRBV28 with TRBJ1-5; TRBD1 is a possible D gene (6 bases). The CDR3 length is 17 residues. Germline CDR1 MDHEN, CDR2 SYDVKM. The germline V and J ends were trimmed by 2 bases and 5 bases, with 19 bases remaining between them. The CDR3 DNA reads TGTGCCAGCAGTTTAGGTGTTGTACAGGGCCCTTATCAGCCCCAGCATTTT. It yields the protein CASSLGVVQGPYQPQHF.

The CDR3 loop reads CASIAAGGGETQYF. CDR3 in DNA: TGTGCCAGCATTGCAGCGGGGGGCGGCGAGACCCAGTACTTC. This chain links TRBV28 with TRBJ2-5; 9 nucleotides line up with TRBD2. This CDR3 is built from 14 residues. CDR1 is MDHEN and CDR2 is SYDVKM in the germline V gene. With V trimmed by 7 bases and J by 5 bases, 8 bases remained unmatched.

The chain links TRBV5-5 to TRBJ1-3; D unclear. Germline V gene data show CDR1 as SGHKS and CDR2 as YYEKEE (reference sequence). V lost 4 bases to trimming and J lost 1 base, with 6 bases between them. The CDR3 covers 13 residues. CDR3 nucleotides: TGTGCCAGCAGCCCGGGATCTGGAAACACCATATATTTT. Its translation: CASSPGSGNTIYF.

The chain is built from TRBV9 and TRBJ2-2; D gene unclear. Germline V gives CDR1 SGDLS, CDR2 YYNGEE. The CDR3 runs 16 residues. V lost 3 bases, J lost 4 bases, and 16 bases lay in between. CDR3: CASSAPGTQSTGELFF. The CDR3 nucleotides are TGTGCCAGCAGCGCACCCGGAACACAGAGCACCGGGGAGCTGTTTTTT.

This chain connects TRBV11-2 to TRBJ1-1; D gene unclear. Per germline, CDR1 SGHAT and CDR2 FQNNGV. V gave up 3 bases and J gave up 6 bases, with 11 bases separating them. The CDR3 extends over 13 amino acids. The CDR3 sequence: CASSFSSVAEAFF. The CDR3 coding sequence is TGTGCCAGCAGCTTCTCCTCCGTCGCTGAAGCTTTCTTT.

The sample holds one count of this clone. The V call is TRBV7-2, the J call TRBJ1-2; no definite D call. V was cut by 3 bases and J by 6 bases, with 11 bases left in between. The length of the CDR3 is 13 residues. Germline V gene data show CDR1 as SGHTA and CDR2 as FQGNSA. In nucleotides, the CDR3 is TGTGCCAGCAGCTTTGCGGGGAGAAATGGCTACACCTTC. Amino acids: CASSFAGRNGYTF.

The rearrangement joins TRBV6-2 or TRBV6-3 to TRBJ2-5; 7 nucleotides agree with TRBD2. This CDR3 has 18 residues. The J segment lost 4 bases and the V segment lost 2 bases, leaving 16 bases of the junction unmatched. Germline V gene sequence: CDR1 MNHEY, CDR2 SVGEGT. In DNA form, the CDR3 reads TGTGCCAGCAGTTACGGACTAGTGGTTCAGGTAGTGAGAGAGACCCAGTACTTC. This translates into CASSYGLVVQVVRETQYF.

This clone was counted only a few times. The rearrangement uses TRBV6-5 and TRBJ1-5; 8 bases fit TRBD1. V trimming: 7 bases; J trimming: 1 base; junction bases outside the gene matches: 6. The CDR3 is 15 amino acids. The germline gives CDR1 MNHEY, CDR2 SVGAGI. DNA for the CDR3: TGTGCCAGCATCGAACAGGGGGTAAGCAATCAGCCCCAGCATTTT. Encoded protein: CASIEQGVSNQPQHF.

The chain joins TRBV5-6 to TRBJ2-7; 10 positions match TRBD2. Germline V gene lookup returns CDR1 SGHDT and CDR2 YYEEEE. V shed 2 bases, J shed 2 bases, and the junction held 4 bases outside the gene matches. This CDR3 comprises 15 residues. The CDR3 region has the DNA TGTGCCAGCAGCTTACTAGCGGGGAAGACCTACGAGCAGTACTTC. It is translated as CASSLLAGKTYEQYF.

V gene TRBV28 combines with J gene TRBJ1-1; D remains ambiguous. The CDR3 sequence is 13 residues long. Between the trimmed V and J ends, which lost 3 bases and 8 bases, there was a span of 13 bases. Germline values: CDR1 MDHEN, CDR2 SYDVKM. The CDR3 sequence: CASSFYNPQEAFF. The DNA of the CDR3 is TGTGCCAGCAGTTTCTATAACCCTCAAGAAGCTTTCTTT.

The chain carries TRBV28 and TRBJ2-1; 10 positions match TRBD1. V was pared by 6 bases and J by 6 bases, with 11 bases of the junction left unmatched. Germline values: CDR1 MDHEN, CDR2 SYDVKM. The CDR3 consists of 16 residues. CDR3 coding DNA: TGTGCCAGCAGCGCGTCGGGACAGGGGTTGGGCAATGAGCAGTTCTTC. It translates to CASSASGQGLGNEQFF.

The J gene is TRBJ1-3, the V gene TRBV14; D call uncertain. In germline, CDR1 is SGHDN, CDR2 FVKESK. Trimming left V 3 bases short and J 4 bases short, with 22 bases between. The CDR3 extends over 18 amino acids. The CDR3 region is CASSQNPGRWATGNTIYF. The CDR3 DNA sequence: TGTGCCAGCAGCCAGAACCCTGGGAGGTGGGCTACGGGAAACACCATATATTTT.

The CDR3 is CASSQGRQPQHF. The CDR3 DNA follows: TGTGCCAGTAGTCAGGGCCGTCAGCCCCAGCATTTT. The chain uses TRBV19 and TRBJ1-5, with D maybe TRBD1 (5 bases). This CDR3 has 12 residues. V lost 5 bases and J 6 bases, leaving 8 bases between the germline ends. Germline assignment: CDR1 LNHDA and CDR2 SQIVND (reference sequence).